The 14 T cell receptor beta chains given below trace back to one sample, sequenced in a study of blood T cell repertoires in COVID-19. Assay: immunoSEQ multiplex PCR; the TCRdb copy retains only in-frame clones and omits some. The sample lists around 140,000 clones, over 80% occurring once. Sequenced material: peripheral blood. Receptors were obtained from a woman between 50 and 59 years old with acute or convalescent COVID-19.

The table lists this clone with a count of one. This chain uses TRBV21-1 with TRBJ2-1; the table's D gene call, TRBD2, was not cross checked with the DNA. TRBV21-1 is assigned pseudogene status. The CDR3 covers 16 residues. CDR3 sequence reads: CASSTLAGEVYNEQFF. For the CDR3, the DNA is TGTGCCAGCAGCACCCTAGCGGGAGAGGTCTACAATGAGCAGTTCTTC.

The V and J genes are TRBV13 and TRBJ2-7, with 10 nucleotides matching TRBD1. The CDR3 runs to 15 residues. Germline V gives CDR1 PRHDT, CDR2 FYEKMQ (reference sequence). Trimming at V came to 5 bases and at J to 3 bases, leaving 7 bases not matched to a gene. In DNA form, the CDR3 reads TGTGCCAGCAGCCGGAGGACAGGGGGAATCTACGAGCAGTACTTC. This translates into CASSRRTGGIYEQYF.

This clone was counted only a few times. The V gene is TRBV9, the J gene TRBJ1-6, with a tentative D call TRBD1 (6 bases). Germline loops: CDR1 SGDLS, CDR2 YYNGEE. Deletions cut 4 bases from V and 13 bases from J, with 12 bases between. This CDR3 region has 12 residues. DNA for the CDR3: TGTGCCAGCAGCACACAACAGGGCCCCCTCCACTTT. Protein sequence: CASSTQQGPLHF.

The CDR3 DNA is TGTGCCTGGAGTAAGGGGGAAGGCACTGAAGCTTTCTTT. It is translated as CAWSKGEGTEAFF. J is TRBJ1-1 and V is TRBV30; the D gene is possibly TRBD1 (6 bases). Per the germline V gene, CDR1 is GTSNPN and CDR2 is SVGIG (reference sequence). The CDR3 runs 13 residues. Trimming took off 2 bases at V and 4 bases at J, with 11 bases between the two ends.

V gene TRBV2 combines with J gene TRBJ2-7; maybe TRBD1 (6 bases). V was trimmed by 3 bases and J by 4 bases, leaving 13 bases between them. Germline V CDR1 and CDR2: SNHLY, FYNNEI. The CDR3 totals 14 residues. CDR3 sequence: CASSDEGHLYEQYF. For the CDR3, the DNA is TGTGCCAGCAGTGATGAGGGACACTTATACGAGCAGTACTTC.

The chain couples TRBV29-1 to TRBJ2-3; 9 nucleotides align to TRBD1. Germline values: CDR1 SQVTM, CDR2 ANQGSEA. Losses at the gene ends were 3 bases for V and 0 bases for J; bases not matched to a gene: 4. The CDR3 length is 15 residues. The CDR3 nucleotides read TGCAGCGTTGATGGGGACAGGGTTAGCACAGATACGCAGTATTTT. Encoded protein: CSVDGDRVSTDTQYF.

The chain couples TRBV29-1 to TRBJ2-1; 16 bases fit TRBD2. Germline assignment: CDR1 SQVTM and CDR2 ANQGSEA. There are 15 residues in the CDR3. V gave up 6 bases and J gave up 6 bases; unmatched junction bases: 5. The CDR3 region is CSVGLAGGPGNEQFF. In DNA form, the CDR3 reads TGCAGCGTGGGACTAGCGGGAGGGCCAGGCAATGAGCAGTTCTTC.

This chain uses TRBV4-1 with TRBJ1-1; the match to TRBD1 covers 7 bases. J gave up 0 bases and V 4 bases, and 8 bases lay outside the gene matches. The CDR3 spans 16 residues. The germline V gene has CDR1 MGHRA and CDR2 YSYEKL. The CDR3 nucleotides read TGCGCCAGCAGCCTATATGGGGACAGCTTGAACACTGAAGCTTTCTTT. Residues: CASSLYGDSLNTEAFF.

The chain couples TRBV10-1 to TRBJ1-6; 7 bases align to TRBD1. After removal of 8 bases from V and 7 bases from J, the junction contained 8 bases not matched to a gene. This CDR3 region has 14 residues. Germline-derived CDR1 and CDR2 are WNHNN and SYGVQD (reference sequence). The CDR3, as DNA: TGCGCCAGCGGCTGGGACAGAATAAATTCACCCCTCCACTTT. Amino acid sequence: CASGWDRINSPLHF.

The rearrangement uses TRBV5-1 and TRBJ1-2; 11 nucleotides agree with TRBD1. This CDR3 is built from 15 residues. CDR1 and CDR2 (germline): SGHRS, YFSETQ. V lost 3 bases, J lost 6 bases, and 7 bases stayed unmatched. This chain's CDR3 is CASSSWTGGVDGYTF. The CDR3 coding sequence is TGCGCCAGCAGCTCCTGGACAGGGGGCGTGGATGGCTACACCTTC.

V gene TRBV3-1 (or the pseudogene TRBV3-2) combines with J gene TRBJ1-1, with 7 bases that match TRBD1. The CDR3 extends over 15 amino acids. The germline V gene encodes CDR1 LGHDT and CDR2 YNNKEL (reference sequence). V was pared by 4 bases and J by 7 bases, with 12 bases of the junction left unmatched. In DNA form, the CDR3 reads TGTGCCAGCAGCCCCATCTTGGAGGGGGCGAGTGAAGCTTTCTTT. Residues: CASSPILEGASEAFF.

The chain links TRBV2 to TRBJ1-1; 7 bases are a match to TRBD1. This CDR3 is built from 15 residues. The V and J ends lost 6 bases and 0 bases, in that order; junction bases with no gene match: 7. Germline loops: CDR1 SNHLY, CDR2 FYNNEI. The CDR3 bases are TGTGCCAGCAGAACAGGGGAAGTAATGAACACTGAAGCTTTCTTT. Translated, it gives CASRTGEVMNTEAFF.

This chain links TRBV30 with TRBJ1-1, with D possibly matching TRBD1 (5 bases). The V gene's germline CDR1 is GTSNPN and CDR2 SVGIG (reference sequence). The germline V and J ends were trimmed by 4 bases and 0 bases, with 21 bases remaining between them. The length of the CDR3 is 17 residues. In DNA, the CDR3 is TGTGCCTGGAAAGTTGGGTTTGGCCCGGGGGTGAACACTGAAGCTTTCTTT. Protein: CAWKVGFGPGVNTEAFF.

CDR3 DNA: TGTGCCAGCAGCCGACAGGGGGCGTCTAACTATGGCTACACCTTC. Protein sequence: CASSRQGASNYGYTF. The chain employs TRBV7-3 and TRBJ1-2; 10 bases line up with TRBD1. V gave up 5 bases and J gave up 0 bases; unmatched junction bases: 3. The CDR3 totals 15 residues. CDR1 SGHTA and CDR2 FQGTGA come from the germline V gene.